One and the same sample provided the 4 T cell receptor beta chains below, sequenced in a study of blood T cell repertoires in COVID-19. The protocol was immunoSEQ multiplex PCR, while the TCRdb copy is restricted to in-frame clones and leaves out a portion. The table records 70,000 to 95,000 clones, over 80% of them present only once. The sequenced sample was peripheral blood. These TCRs come from a woman between 65 and 79 years old with active or convalescent COVID-19.

The chain combines TRBV5-1 with TRBJ2-2, with TRBD1 identical over 7 bases. Per the germline V gene, CDR1 is SGHRS and CDR2 is YFSETQ. The CDR3 is made up of 16 amino acids. Trimming removed 0 bases from V and 1 base from J; junction bases left unmatched: 3. The CDR3 nucleotides read TGCGCCAGCAGCTTGGATAGACAGGGGAACACCGGGGAGCTGTTTTTT. Its translation is CASSLDRQGNTGELFF.

V and J are TRBV5-1 and TRBJ2-1; 12 bases are a match to TRBD2. The trim removed 4 bases at V and 4 bases at J, leaving 6 bases unmatched. The V gene's germline CDR1 is SGHRS and CDR2 YFSETQ. This CDR3 is 16 amino acids long. CDR3 residues: CASSVTSGGPYNEQFF. CDR3 nucleotide sequence: TGCGCCAGCAGCGTAACTAGCGGGGGGCCATACAATGAGCAGTTCTTC.

This CDR3 is CASSHLRTGSSGNTIYF. CDR3 DNA: TGTGCCAGCAGCCACTTAAGGACAGGTAGCTCTGGAAACACCATATATTTT. The chain is built from TRBV14 and TRBJ1-3; 7 bases agree with TRBD1. With 3 bases clipped from V and 0 bases from J, the junction kept 8 bases outside the gene matches. Germline CDR1 is SGHDN and CDR2 is FVKESK. This CDR3 comprises 17 residues. The whole variable domain, remainder taken from reference TRBV14 and TRBJ1-3, is EAGVTQFPSHSVIEKGQTVTLRCDPISGHDNLYWYRRVMGKEIKFLLHFVKESKQDESGMPNNRFLAERTGGTYSTLKVQPAELEDSGVYFCASSHLRTGSSGNTIYFGEGSWLTVV.

The chain employs TRBV18 and TRBJ2-1; D is perhaps TRBD2 (6 bases). The CDR3 is made up of 17 amino acids. Germline CDR1 reads KGHSH; CDR2 reads LQKENI. Trimming removed 3 bases from V and 0 bases from J, with 15 bases in between. The CDR3 loop is CASSPTAGPPSYNEQFF. The CDR3 DNA reads as TGTGCCAGCTCACCGACAGCGGGTCCCCCCTCCTACAATGAGCAGTTCTTC.